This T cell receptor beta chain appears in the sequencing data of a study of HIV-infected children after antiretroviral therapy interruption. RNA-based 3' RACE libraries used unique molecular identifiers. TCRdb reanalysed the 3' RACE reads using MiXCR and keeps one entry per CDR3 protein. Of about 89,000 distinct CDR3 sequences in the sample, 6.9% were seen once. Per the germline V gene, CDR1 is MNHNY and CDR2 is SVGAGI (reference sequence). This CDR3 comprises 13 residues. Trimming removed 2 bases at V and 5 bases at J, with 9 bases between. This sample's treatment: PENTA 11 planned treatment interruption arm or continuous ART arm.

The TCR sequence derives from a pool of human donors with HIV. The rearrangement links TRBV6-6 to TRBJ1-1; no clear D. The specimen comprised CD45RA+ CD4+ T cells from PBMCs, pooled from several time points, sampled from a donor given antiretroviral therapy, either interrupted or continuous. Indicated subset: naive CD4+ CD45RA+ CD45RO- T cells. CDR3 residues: CASSYNFGTEAFF. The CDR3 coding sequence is TGTGCCAGCAGTTACAATTTTGGGACTGAAGCTTTCTTT.